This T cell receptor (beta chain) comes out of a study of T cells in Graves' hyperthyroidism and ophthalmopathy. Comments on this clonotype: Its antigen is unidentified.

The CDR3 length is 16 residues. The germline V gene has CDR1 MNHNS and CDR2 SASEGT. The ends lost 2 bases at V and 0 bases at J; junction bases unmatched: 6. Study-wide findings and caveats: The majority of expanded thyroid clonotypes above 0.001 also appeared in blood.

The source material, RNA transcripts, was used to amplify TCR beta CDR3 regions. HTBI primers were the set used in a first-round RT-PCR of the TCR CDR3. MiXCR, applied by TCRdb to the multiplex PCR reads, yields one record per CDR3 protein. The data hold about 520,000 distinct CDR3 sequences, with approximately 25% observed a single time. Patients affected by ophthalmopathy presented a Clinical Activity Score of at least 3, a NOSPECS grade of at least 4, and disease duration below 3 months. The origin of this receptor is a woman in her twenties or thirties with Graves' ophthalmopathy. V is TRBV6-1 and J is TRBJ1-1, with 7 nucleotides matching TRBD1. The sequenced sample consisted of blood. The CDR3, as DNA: TGTGCCAGCAGTGAACTGGGCACAGGGGTGAACACTGAAGCTTTCTTT. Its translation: CASSELGTGVNTEAFF.